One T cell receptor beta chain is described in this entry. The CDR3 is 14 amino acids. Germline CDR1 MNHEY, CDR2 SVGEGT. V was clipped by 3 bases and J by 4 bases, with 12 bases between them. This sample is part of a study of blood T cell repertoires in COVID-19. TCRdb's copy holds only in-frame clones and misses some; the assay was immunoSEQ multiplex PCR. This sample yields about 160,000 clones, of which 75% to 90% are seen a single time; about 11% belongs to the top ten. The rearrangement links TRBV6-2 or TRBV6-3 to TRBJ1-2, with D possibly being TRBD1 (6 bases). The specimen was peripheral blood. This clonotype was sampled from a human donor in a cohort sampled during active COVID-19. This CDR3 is CASSYEGGAYGYTF. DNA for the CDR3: TGTGCCAGCAGTTATGAAGGGGGAGCCTATGGCTACACCTTC.